Shown below are 11 T cell receptor beta chains from a single sample sequenced in a study of CD8+ T cells in alopecia areata. cDNA prepared by RNA extraction and subsequent reverse transcription served as the template for sequencing. Assay: immunoSEQ multiplex PCR; the TCRdb copy retains only in-frame clones and omits some. Among roughly 280,000 clones listed, 60% were seen once. The sample's treatment: oral pan-JAK inhibitor, 5-10 mg twice daily. Specimen: CD4+ T cells sorted from blood, collected around week 52, from a patient treated with tofacitinib. Receptors were obtained from a human donor with alopecia areata.

The V and J genes are TRBV29-1 and TRBJ2-3; D perhaps matches TRBD1 (5 bases). The CDR3 totals 17 residues. V dropped 3 bases and J dropped 4 bases, with 23 bases sitting between them. The germline V gene has CDR1 SQVTM and CDR2 ANQGSEA. The CDR3 bases are TGCAGCGTTGATAAAGCCGGGCACTCAAAACAGGCAGATACGCAGTATTTT. Translating gives CSVDKAGHSKQADTQYF.

The rearrangement joins TRBV7-9 to TRBJ1-1; D is undetermined. V lost 5 bases, J lost 5 bases, and 12 bases lay in between. The CDR3 totals 13 residues. Per the germline V gene, CDR1 is SEHNR and CDR2 is FQNEAQ (reference sequence). The CDR3 DNA reads TGTGCCAGCAGCGTGCCCGTGGGAACTGAAGCTTTCTTT. Its translation: CASSVPVGTEAFF.

V gene TRBV10-3 combines with J gene TRBJ1-4, with D maybe TRBD1 (5 bases). There are 13 residues in the CDR3. The V gene lost 6 bases and the J gene lost 5 bases, with 10 bases spanning the gap. The germline CDR1 and CDR2 sequences are ENHRY and SYGVKD. CDR3 in DNA: TGTGCCATCAGCACGGGACCGAATGAAAAACTGTTTTTT. Translated, it gives CAISTGPNEKLFF.

The chain uses TRBV27 and TRBJ2-3, with a tentative D call TRBD2 (7 bases). CDR1 and CDR2 from the germline V gene are MNHEY and SMNVEV (reference sequence). The CDR3 totals 14 residues. V was clipped by 6 bases and J by 5 bases, with 15 bases between them. CDR3 region: CASRLGGAGDTQYF. The CDR3 coding sequence is TGTGCCAGCAGGTTGGGGGGGGCAGGAGATACGCAGTATTTT.

This clone was counted a few times. This chain joins TRBV29-1 and TRBJ2-3; the D gene is possibly TRBD2 (5 bases). Germline values: CDR1 SQVTM, CDR2 ANQGSEA. The V end was cut by 7 bases, the J end by 6 bases, with 11 bases between. The CDR3 contains 11 residues. The CDR3, as DNA: TGCAGCGAGACTAAACCGGATACGCAGTATTTT. Translated, it gives CSETKPDTQYF.

The J gene is TRBJ2-5, the V gene TRBV27; tentatively, D is TRBD1 (6 bases). The germline gives CDR1 MNHEY, CDR2 SMNVEV (reference sequence). The CDR3 is 13 amino acids. V was pared by 4 bases and J by 5 bases, with 11 bases between. In DNA form, the CDR3 reads TGTGCCAGCAGTTCACAGGGCCGGGAGACCCAGTACTTC. It specifies CASSSQGRETQYF.

V usage is TRBV13 and J usage is TRBJ2-4; either TRBD1 or TRBD2 may supply D (5 bases each). With 2 bases removed from V and 1 base from J, the gap between germline ends came to 15 bases. The CDR3 has 17 residues. From germline, CDR1 is PRHDT and CDR2 FYEKMQ (reference sequence). The CDR3 loop is CASSLLGGGPAKNIQYF. CDR3 bases: TGTGCCAGCAGCTTATTGGGTGGGGGTCCCGCCAAAAACATTCAGTACTTC. The full variable domain, rest sourced from reference TRBV13 and TRBJ2-4, is AAGVIQSPRHLIKEKRETATLKCYPIPRHDTVYWYQQGPGQDPQFLISFYEKMQSDKGSIPDRFSAQQFSDYHSELNMSSLELGDSALYFCASSLLGGGPAKNIQYFGAGTRLSVL.

This sequence joins TRBV5-6 and TRBJ2-6; D gene uncertain. The CDR3 runs to 15 residues. Germline V gene sequence: CDR1 SGHDT, CDR2 YYEEEE. Trimming stripped 5 bases from V and 4 bases from J, with 13 bases between. The CDR3 protein is CASSFQVWGANVLTF. In nucleotides, the CDR3 is TGTGCCAGCAGTTTTCAGGTTTGGGGGGCCAACGTCCTGACTTTC.

The V gene is TRBV27, the J gene TRBJ1-5, with D unresolved. V lost 3 bases and J 0 bases, leaving 9 bases between the germline ends. The germline CDR1 and CDR2 sequences are MNHEY and SMNVEV (reference sequence). This CDR3 is 15 amino acids long. CDR3 amino acids: CASSLVGYSNQPQHF. The CDR3, as DNA: TGTGCCAGCAGTTTGGTAGGGTATAGCAATCAGCCCCAGCATTTT.

This clone was seen more than once but under ten times. The chain joins TRBV7-2 to TRBJ1-1; unclear D gene. This CDR3 region has 14 residues. The V and J ends lost 0 bases and 0 bases respectively, with 5 bases between them. The germline V gene has CDR1 SGHTA and CDR2 FQGNSA. The CDR3 protein is CASSLATVNTEAFF. For the CDR3, the DNA is TGTGCCAGCAGCTTAGCCACAGTGAACACTGAAGCTTTCTTT. The entire variable domain, with the rest obtained from reference TRBV7-2 and TRBJ1-1, is as follows: GAGVSQSPSNKVTEKGKDVELRCDPISGHTALYWYRQSLGQGLEFLIYFQGNSAPDKSGLPSDRFSAERTGGSVSTLTIQRTQQEDSAVYLCASSLATVNTEAFFGQGTRLTVV.

This chain connects TRBV6-5 to TRBJ1-2; D not certain. Per germline, CDR1 MNHEY and CDR2 SVGAGI. Trimming shortened V by 0 bases and J by 4 bases, and 6 bases separated the two germline ends. The CDR3 loop spans 13 amino acids. CDR3 region: CASSYSRFYGYTF. The CDR3 nucleotides are TGTGCCAGCAGTTACTCCAGATTCTATGGCTACACCTTC.